A single sample gave rise to the 24 T cell receptor beta chains below, sequenced in a study of cytomegalovirus exposure and HLA in healthy donors (dated by TCRdb to the late 2010s). Libraries were constructed by the immunoSEQ multiplex PCR assay. For the multiplex PCR, a mixture combining 60 forward primers for TCR Vbeta segments and 13 reverse primers for TCR Jbeta segments was used. Sourced from immuneACCESS, this table was stored by TCRdb with only in-frame sequences that have V and J called. A share of the clones is absent; for the studies checked, an unresolved V gene accounts for under half, and the remainder has no known explanation. This sample gives about 210,000 clones in total; roughly 79% of them show up just once. The top ten hold 1.8% of the sample. Sequencing used PBMCs. Receptors were obtained from a male donor in good health and CMV-seronegative.

This chain uses TRBV19 with TRBJ2-1; 10 bases fit TRBD2. The CDR3 consists of 15 residues. Germline CDR1 is LNHDA and CDR2 is SQIVND (reference sequence). The ends lost 4 bases at V and 9 bases at J; junction bases unmatched: 9. The CDR3 DNA is TGTGCCAGTAGTAACGGAGCGGGAGGGCCGGGTGAGCAGTTCTTC. As protein: CASSNGAGGPGEQFF.

This chain uses TRBV19 with TRBJ2-3; maybe TRBD2 (5 bases). Germline V lookup: CDR1 LNHDA, CDR2 SQIVND (reference sequence). The V gene lost 7 bases and the J gene lost 5 bases, with 16 bases spanning the gap. This CDR3 has 14 residues. Here the CDR3 DNA reads TGTGCCAGTACCCTAGACGGGGAAGAAGATACGCAGTATTTT. This codes for CASTLDGEEDTQYF.

J is TRBJ1-4 and V is TRBV28, with a weak D call TRBD1 (5 bases). V shed 1 base and J shed 12 bases, with 9 bases lying between them. Germline loops: CDR1 MDHEN, CDR2 SYDVKM. CDR3 length: 12 residues. CDR3 bases: TGTGCCAGCAGTTTATATGGGGGGGAACTGTTTTTT. It encodes CASSLYGGELFF.

The rearrangement uses TRBV5-4 and TRBJ1-5; 9 bases align to TRBD1. Germline values: CDR1 SGHNT, CDR2 YYREEE (reference sequence). The CDR3 spans 14 residues. Unmatched junction bases numbered 6, after V lost 5 bases and J lost 6 bases. CDR3 amino acids: CASSSQGASQPQHF. In DNA form, the CDR3 reads TGTGCCAGCAGTTCACAGGGGGCCAGTCAGCCCCAGCATTTT.

This chain connects TRBV7-2 to TRBJ2-7; TRBD1 aligns across 8 bases. CDR1 is SGHTA, CDR2 FQGNSA, per germline. The CDR3 is 15 amino acids. V lost 5 bases, J lost 2 bases, and 8 bases stayed unmatched. The CDR3 loop reads CASSPQTGVTYEQYF. CDR3 bases: TGTGCCAGCAGCCCGCAGACAGGGGTCACCTACGAGCAGTACTTC.

V usage is TRBV27 and J usage is TRBJ1-2; 8 bases are a match to TRBD1. The CDR3 runs to 14 residues. CDR1 is MNHEY, CDR2 SMNVEV, per germline (reference sequence). V lost 4 bases, J lost 6 bases, and 7 bases stayed unmatched. CDR3 coding DNA: TGTGCCAGCAGTTCCCGACAGGGGAGAAATGGCTACACCTTC. This translates into CASSSRQGRNGYTF.

As regards this clone: This specimen includes other DNA sequences encoding the same CDR3. The chain uses TRBV7-9 and TRBJ1-1, with D perhaps matching TRBD1 (6 bases). V lost 5 bases, J lost 4 bases, and 14 bases lay in between. Per the germline V gene, CDR1 is SEHNR and CDR2 is FQNEAQ (reference sequence). The CDR3 runs to 14 residues. The CDR3 nucleotides read TGTGCCAGCAGCCTACAGGGTTTGGGCACTGAAGCTTTCTTT. Its protein product is CASSLQGLGTEAFF.

This CDR3 is CASSPRTGYQPQHF. The CDR3, as DNA: TGTGCCAGTAGTCCTCGGACAGGTTATCAGCCCCAGCATTTT. The chain is built from TRBV19 and TRBJ1-5, with 7 bases aligning to TRBD1. CDR1 and CDR2 (germline): LNHDA, SQIVND (reference sequence). Unmatched junction bases numbered 6, after V lost 5 bases and J lost 5 bases. The CDR3 has 14 residues.

The chain employs TRBV5-8 and TRBJ2-7; D not resolved. The V and J ends lost 3 bases and 4 bases respectively, with 8 bases between them. CDR1 SGHTS and CDR2 YDEGEE come from the germline V gene. This CDR3 is built from 12 residues. The CDR3 DNA follows: TGTGCCAGCAGCTATCAGGATTACGAGCAGTACTTC. This translates into CASSYQDYEQYF.

The V and J genes are TRBV28 and TRBJ1-1, with unresolved D. The V gene's germline CDR1 is MDHEN and CDR2 SYDVKM. The V end was cut by 2 bases, the J end by 5 bases, with 9 bases between. This CDR3 spans 13 amino acids. CDR3: CASSLSRWTEAFF. The CDR3 DNA reads as TGTGCCAGCAGTTTAAGCCGCTGGACTGAAGCTTTCTTT.

This chain connects TRBV6-6 to TRBJ2-5; 7 bases fit TRBD2. The CDR3 totals 16 residues. The J segment lost 5 bases and the V segment lost 2 bases, leaving 11 bases of the junction unmatched. Germline V gene lookup returns CDR1 MNHNY and CDR2 SVGAGI (reference sequence). CDR3 residues: CASSYGWTGGRETQYF. CDR3 DNA sequence: TGTGCCAGCAGTTACGGATGGACGGGAGGACGTGAGACCCAGTACTTC.

V gene TRBV7-9 combines with J gene TRBJ2-7, with 10 bases identical to TRBD2. The CDR3 is 17 residues long. J gave up 2 bases and V 5 bases, and 12 bases lay outside the gene matches. Germline-derived CDR1 and CDR2 are SEHNR and FQNEAQ (reference sequence). Written as DNA, the CDR3 is TGTGCCAGCAGCCAAGGGGGCGGGACTAGCGCTGCCTACGAGCAGTACTTC. Translated, it gives CASSQGGGTSAAYEQYF.

Of note for this clone: The DNA is omitted, as the CDR3 cannot be located on it reliably, and the CDR3 follows TCRdb's listing. V gene TRBV28 combines with J gene TRBJ2-5; the DNA was not compared with TRBD2, the D call given in the table. The germline gives CDR1 MDHEN, CDR2 SYDVKM. The CDR3 region is 17 residues in length, termini included. The CDR3 here is CASSSSGVAGTQETQYF.

The chain combines TRBV5-1 with TRBJ2-1; 8 bases are a match to TRBD2. The germline CDR1 and CDR2 sequences are SGHRS and YFSETQ. With V trimmed by 4 bases and J by 8 bases, 11 bases remained unmatched. The CDR3 totals 15 residues. DNA for the CDR3: TGCGCCAGCAGCCCGACCGGGACTAGGACACATGAGCAGTTCTTC. Encoded protein: CASSPTGTRTHEQFF.

This rearrangement joins TRBV15 to TRBJ2-5; TRBD2 matches 12 bases. Germline trimming cut 3 bases from V and 1 base from J; bases unmatched to any gene: 0. Germline V gene lookup returns CDR1 LNHNV and CDR2 YYDKDF (reference sequence). The CDR3 is made up of 15 amino acids. The CDR3 reads CATSRTSGSQETQYF. CDR3 sequence (DNA): TGTGCCACCAGCAGGACTAGCGGGAGCCAAGAGACCCAGTACTTC.

This rearrangement joins TRBV30 to TRBJ1-2; D unresolved. The CDR3 runs to 13 residues. V shed 6 bases and J shed 4 bases, with 15 bases lying between them. Germline assignment: CDR1 GTSNPN and CDR2 SVGIG (reference sequence). The chain's CDR3 is CACNFRAVYGYTF. Here the CDR3 DNA reads TGTGCCTGCAATTTTCGCGCGGTCTATGGCTACACCTTC.

This chain connects TRBV7-8 to TRBJ1-1; 12 bases line up with TRBD1. V lost 7 bases to trimming and J lost 4 bases; unmatched junction nucleotides: 7. Germline V gene data show CDR1 as SGHVS and CDR2 as FQNEAQ. The CDR3 totals 15 residues. CDR3 loop: CASMGQGAVSTEAFF. The CDR3 DNA follows: TGTGCCAGCATGGGACAGGGGGCGGTGAGCACTGAAGCTTTCTTT.

V and J are TRBV7-2 and TRBJ2-7; 7 bases fit TRBD1. The CDR3 spans 13 residues. The ends lost 10 bases at V and 3 bases at J; junction bases unmatched: 9. Germline CDR1 reads SGHTA; CDR2 reads FQGNSA. In DNA, the CDR3 is TGTGCCACCTCCCGGGACAGAATCTACGAGCAGTACTTC. Translating it yields CATSRDRIYEQYF.

CDR3 sequence (DNA): TGTGCCAGCAGCTCGGACAGGCGCAATCAGCCCCAGCATTTT. Translation: CASSSDRRNQPQHF. V gene TRBV7-8 combines with J gene TRBJ1-5; 7 nucleotides agree with TRBD1. After removal of 4 bases from V and 2 bases from J, the junction contained 2 bases not matched to a gene. This CDR3 is 14 amino acids long. CDR1 and CDR2 from the germline V gene are SGHVS and FQNEAQ.

Concerning this clone itself: One end of the junction is discordant with germline, which a read error may explain. The rearrangement links TRBV7-7 to TRBJ2-1; perhaps TRBD1 as D (5 bases). Germline CDR1 SSHAT, CDR2 FNYEAQ (reference sequence). CDR3 size: 14 residues. In DNA form, the CDR3 reads TGTGCTAGCAGCTCCGGGCAAAGGGGCAATGAGCAGTTCTTC. It is translated as CASSSGQRGNEQFF.

The chain is built from TRBV28 and TRBJ2-1; TRBD1 agrees at 10 bases. Germline CDR1 is MDHEN and CDR2 is SYDVKM. J was trimmed by 8 bases and V by 6 bases; bases with no gene match: 13. The CDR3 extends over 16 amino acids. In DNA form, the CDR3 reads TGTGCCAGCAGCCTTCCGGGGGACAGGGGTAGGGATGAGCAGTTCTTC. This codes for CASSLPGDRGRDEQFF.

The chain carries TRBV7-2 and TRBJ2-2; D is unresolved. This CDR3 is 14 amino acids long. V was clipped by 3 bases and J by 6 bases, with 11 bases between them. The germline V gene encodes CDR1 SGHTA and CDR2 FQGNSA. The CDR3 spells CASSFLPQAGELFF. The CDR3, as DNA: TGTGCCAGCAGCTTCCTGCCCCAGGCCGGGGAGCTGTTTTTT.

J is TRBJ2-3 and V is TRBV5-1; 9 bases map to TRBD1. The CDR3 runs to 16 residues. V was pared by 3 bases and J by 1 base, with 6 bases of the junction left unmatched. The germline V gene has CDR1 SGHRS and CDR2 YFSETQ. This CDR3 is CASSSGQGGGTDTQYF. Written as DNA, the CDR3 is TGCGCCAGCAGCTCGGGACAGGGCGGGGGCACAGATACGCAGTATTTT.

The chain links TRBV11-3 to TRBJ2-1; the match to TRBD2 covers 9 bases. Looked up from germline, CDR1 is SGHNT and CDR2 is YENEEA. The CDR3 loop spans 15 amino acids. The V segment lost 5 bases and the J segment 0 bases; nucleotides outside the gene matches: 2. This CDR3 is CASSISGGSYNEQFF. In DNA, the CDR3 is TGTGCCAGCAGCATTAGCGGGGGCTCCTACAATGAGCAGTTCTTC.